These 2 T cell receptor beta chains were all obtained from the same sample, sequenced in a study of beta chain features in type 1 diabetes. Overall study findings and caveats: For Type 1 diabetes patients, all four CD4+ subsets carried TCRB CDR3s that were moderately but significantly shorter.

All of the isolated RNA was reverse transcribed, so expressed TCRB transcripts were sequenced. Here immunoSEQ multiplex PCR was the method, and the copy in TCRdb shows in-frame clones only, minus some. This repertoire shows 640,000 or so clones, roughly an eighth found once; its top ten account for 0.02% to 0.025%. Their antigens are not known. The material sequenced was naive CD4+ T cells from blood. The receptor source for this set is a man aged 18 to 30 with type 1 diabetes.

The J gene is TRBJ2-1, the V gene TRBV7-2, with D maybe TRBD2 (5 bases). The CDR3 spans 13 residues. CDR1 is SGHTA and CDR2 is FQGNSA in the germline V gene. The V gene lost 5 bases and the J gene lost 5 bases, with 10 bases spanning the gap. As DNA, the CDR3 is TGTGCCAGCAGCGGACGAGGGCACAATGAGCAGTTCTTC. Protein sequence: CASSGRGHNEQFF.

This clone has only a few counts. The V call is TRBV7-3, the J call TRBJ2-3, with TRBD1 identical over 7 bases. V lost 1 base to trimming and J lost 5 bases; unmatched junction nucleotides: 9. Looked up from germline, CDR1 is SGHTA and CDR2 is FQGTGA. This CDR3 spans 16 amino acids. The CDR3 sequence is CASSLSTGAGGDTQYF. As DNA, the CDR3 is TGTGCCAGCAGCTTAAGTACAGGGGCAGGAGGAGATACGCAGTATTTT.